Listed below are T cell receptor beta chains from one sample, sequenced in a study of T cell changes during pregnancy in multiple sclerosis. Only in-frame clones appear in the TCRdb table, and some are missing; sequencing was by immunoSEQ multiplex PCR. In the table there are about 59,000 clones, more than 85% of which are singletons. The source was CD8+ T cells from peripheral blood mononuclear cells, collected in the third trimester of pregnancy. These receptors were obtained from a female donor with multiple sclerosis, enrolled in a pregnancy study. Both conserved end residues are part of each CDR3. The D gene is left open where the match is weak. Clone size is shown for a subset of rows, as once, few, many or a class of expanded clone.

D	V	size	J	CDR3	DNA
TRBD1	TRBV13	NA	TRBJ1-4	CASSFPYDREEEKLFF	TGTGCCAGCAGCTTCCCATACGACAGGGAAGAAGAAAAACTGTTTTTT
NA	TRBV6-6	NA	TRBJ1-4	CASRRGGREEKLFF	TGTGCCAGCCGTAGAGGGGGGAGGGAGGAAAAACTGTTTTTT
TRBD2	TRBV12-5	NA	TRBJ2-7	CASGPDSSGLYEQYF	TGTGCTAGTGGTCCCGATTCTAGCGGACTTTACGAGCAGTACTTC
NA	TRBV27	NA	TRBJ2-7	CASSPAPSLEQYF	TGTGCCAGCAGTCCCGCCCCCTCCCTCGAGCAGTACTTC
TRBD2	TRBV15	NA	TRBJ2-7	CATTSGGSHEQYF	TGTGCCACCACGAGCGGGGGGAGCCACGAGCAGTACTTC
NA	TRBV27	NA	TRBJ2-3	CASSLAGLIRDTQYF	TGTGCCAGCAGTTTAGCTGGACTAATTCGGGATACGCAGTATTTT
TRBD2	TRBV5-1	NA	TRBJ2-1	CASSLWSSGRPHNEQFF	TGCGCCAGCAGCTTGTGGTCTAGCGGGAGACCCCACAATGAGCAGTTCTTC
NA	TRBV2	NA	TRBJ2-3	CASSDGRARSDTQYF	TGTGCCAGCAGTGATGGCAGGGCTCGTTCAGATACGCAGTATTTT
NA	TRBV6-6	NA	TRBJ2-5	CASSLSKRQAKETQYF	TGTGCCAGCAGTTTATCAAAACGACAGGCCAAAGAGACCCAGTACTTC
TRBD1	TRBV28	NA	TRBJ1-5	CASSLEGQGSQPQHF	TGTGCCAGCAGTTTGGAGGGACAGGGATCTCAGCCCCAGCATTTT
TRBD2	TRBV4-1	once	TRBJ2-7	CASSHPMGGGSYEQYF	TGCGCCAGCAGCCATCCAATGGGGGGGGGTTCCTACGAGCAGTACTTC
NA	TRBV5-1	NA	TRBJ2-1	CASSLGRDPPYNEQFF	TGCGCCAGCAGCTTGGGCCGGGATCCCCCTTACAATGAGCAGTTCTTC
TRBD2	TRBV28	NA	TRBJ2-5	CASSPGLAVQETQYF	TGTGCCAGCAGCCCGGGACTAGCGGTCCAAGAGACCCAGTACTTC
NA	TRBV9	NA	TRBJ2-5	CASSAHQYQETQYF	TGTGCCAGCAGCGCACACCAGTACCAAGAGACCCAGTACTTC
TRBD1	TRBV5-1	NA	TRBJ2-7	CASSLDRGNYEQYF	TGCGCCAGCAGCTTGGACAGGGGAAACTACGAGCAGTACTTC
NA	TRBV9	once	TRBJ2-1	CASSVVGSTQGEQFF	TGTGCCAGCAGCGTAGTGGGTAGTACCCAGGGTGAGCAGTTCTTC
NA	TRBV5-1	once	TRBJ1-4	CASSLAQATTNEKLFF	TGCGCCAGCAGCTTGGCGCAGGCAACAACTAATGAAAAACTGTTTTTT
TRBD1	TRBV7-2	NA	TRBJ1-2	CASSFGQGASGYTF	TGTGCCAGCAGCTTTGGACAGGGGGCTAGTGGCTACACCTTC
NA	TRBV5-1	NA	TRBJ2-1	CASSFGTEQFF	TGCGCCAGCAGCTTCGGGACAGAGCAGTTCTTC
TRBD1	TRBV7-3	NA	TRBJ2-7	CASSSTGKAYEQYF	TGTGCCAGCAGCTCGACAGGGAAAGCCTACGAGCAGTACTTC
TRBD2	TRBV19	NA	TRBJ2-1	CASRTSPSSYNEQFF	TGTGCCAGTAGGACTAGCCCTAGCTCCTACAATGAGCAGTTCTTC
TRBD1	TRBV4-2	NA	TRBJ1-5	CASSPGQGVWPQHF	TGTGCCAGCAGCCCCGGACAGGGGGTTTGGCCCCAGCATTTT
NA	TRBV19	NA	TRBJ1-5	CASDPRGMGSNQPQHF	TGTGCCAGTGACCCTCGGGGTATGGGTAGCAATCAGCCCCAGCATTTT
NA	TRBV11-2	NA	TRBJ2-7	CASSPGSEQYF	TGTGCCAGCAGCCCAGGGTCCGAGCAGTACTTC
TRBD1	TRBV10-3	NA	TRBJ1-2	CAISAGQGYGYTF	TGTGCCATCAGTGCCGGACAGGGATATGGCTACACCTTC
NA	TRBV5-1	NA	TRBJ2-7	CASREGATLSYEQYF	TGCGCCAGCAGGGAGGGGGCCACACTCTCCTACGAGCAGTACTTC
NA	TRBV7-8	once	TRBJ1-2	CASSPGGEGVGYTF	TGTGCCAGCAGCCCCGGGGGGGAAGGGGTTGGCTACACCTTC
TRBD1	TRBV6-5	NA	TRBJ1-1	CASSDGQGNTEAFF	TGTGCCAGCAGTGACGGACAGGGGAACACTGAAGCTTTCTTT
NA	TRBV28	NA	TRBJ2-1	CASSSIRQSSYNEQFF	TGTGCCAGCAGTTCGATTCGACAGAGCTCCTACAATGAGCAGTTCTTC
TRBD2	TRBV7-9	NA	TRBJ2-2	CASSATPGTTYTGELFF	TGTGCCAGCAGCGCGACCCCCGGGACTACCTACACCGGGGAGCTGTTTTTT
NA	TRBV9	NA	TRBJ2-7	CASSPADRGAYEQYF	TGTGCCAGCAGCCCTGCTGACCGGGGGGCTTACGAGCAGTACTTC
NA	TRBV28	NA	TRBJ2-7	CASSQESYEQYF	TGTGCCAGCAGCCAAGAGTCCTACGAGCAGTACTTC
TRBD1	TRBV4-3	NA	TRBJ1-2	CASSQDYLEGAPGYTF	TGCGCCAGCAGCCAAGATTATTTGGAGGGGGCGCCTGGCTACACCTTC
TRBD2	TRBV9	NA	TRBJ2-3	CASSVELAATDTQYF	TGTGCCAGCAGCGTAGAACTAGCGGCCACAGATACGCAGTATTTT
NA	TRBV30	NA	TRBJ2-3	CAWSVNRRGSRRTDTQYF	TGTGCCTGGAGTGTAAATCGGAGGGGATCCAGACGCACAGATACGCAGTATTTT
TRBD2	TRBV9	NA	TRBJ2-7	CASSVGLAGEFEQYF	TGTGCCAGCAGCGTAGGACTAGCGGGAGAATTCGAGCAGTACTTC
NA	TRBV7-9	NA	TRBJ1-2	CASWGGNSRGYTF	TGTGCCAGCTGGGGGGGAAACTCTCGGGGCTACACCTTC
TRBD2	TRBV6-1	NA	TRBJ2-7	CASSTSDPYEQYF	TGTGCCAGCAGTACTAGCGACCCTTACGAGCAGTACTTC
TRBD2	TRBV2	NA	TRBJ2-3	CASSVNRLAGSSADTQYF	TGTGCCAGCAGTGTTAACCGACTAGCGGGAAGTAGCGCAGATACGCAGTATTTT
NA	TRBV27	NA	TRBJ2-7	CASSLQGPGEQYF	TGTGCCAGCAGTTTACAGGGGCCAGGGGAGCAGTACTTC
TRBD2	TRBV7-9	NA	TRBJ2-1	CASSFTTSAVPEQFF	TGTGCCAGCAGCTTTACAACTAGCGCGGTCCCTGAGCAGTTCTTC
TRBD2	TRBV6-5	NA	TRBJ2-3	CASSFGLAGGADTQYF	TGTGCCAGCAGTTTCGGACTAGCGGGAGGTGCAGATACGCAGTATTTT
NA	TRBV19	NA	TRBJ1-2	CATGWGLSYGYTF	TGTGCCACCGGGTGGGGACTTAGCTATGGCTACACCTTC
NA	TRBV6-5	NA	TRBJ1-5	CASKGSTGQPQHF	TGTGCCAGCAAGGGTTCGACGGGGCAGCCCCAGCATTTT
NA	TRBV7-9	NA	TRBJ2-5	CASSLSPLAGTTGETQYF	TGTGCCAGCAGCTTAAGTCCGCTGGCGGGGACGACGGGGGAGACCCAGTACTTC
TRBD2	TRBV7-3	NA	TRBJ2-1	CASSPSPGLAGPYNEQFF	TGTGCCAGCAGCCCTTCACCGGGACTAGCGGGACCTTACAATGAGCAGTTCTTC
NA	TRBV7-9	NA	TRBJ2-7	CASSPPWGRYEQYF	TGTGCCAGCAGCCCCCCCTGGGGGCGCTACGAGCAGTACTTC
TRBD1	TRBV7-9	NA	TRBJ1-1	CASSSNRDRSRAFF	TGTGCCAGCAGCTCAAACCGGGACAGATCTCGGGCTTTCTTT
NA	TRBV19	few	TRBJ1-1	CASSIAGTPNTEAFF	TGTGCCAGTAGTATAGCTGGGACTCCGAACACTGAAGCTTTCTTT
TRBD1	TRBV27	NA	TRBJ1-2	CASSLGTAILRGYTF	TGTGCCAGCAGTTTAGGGACAGCAATCTTGAGAGGCTACACCTTC